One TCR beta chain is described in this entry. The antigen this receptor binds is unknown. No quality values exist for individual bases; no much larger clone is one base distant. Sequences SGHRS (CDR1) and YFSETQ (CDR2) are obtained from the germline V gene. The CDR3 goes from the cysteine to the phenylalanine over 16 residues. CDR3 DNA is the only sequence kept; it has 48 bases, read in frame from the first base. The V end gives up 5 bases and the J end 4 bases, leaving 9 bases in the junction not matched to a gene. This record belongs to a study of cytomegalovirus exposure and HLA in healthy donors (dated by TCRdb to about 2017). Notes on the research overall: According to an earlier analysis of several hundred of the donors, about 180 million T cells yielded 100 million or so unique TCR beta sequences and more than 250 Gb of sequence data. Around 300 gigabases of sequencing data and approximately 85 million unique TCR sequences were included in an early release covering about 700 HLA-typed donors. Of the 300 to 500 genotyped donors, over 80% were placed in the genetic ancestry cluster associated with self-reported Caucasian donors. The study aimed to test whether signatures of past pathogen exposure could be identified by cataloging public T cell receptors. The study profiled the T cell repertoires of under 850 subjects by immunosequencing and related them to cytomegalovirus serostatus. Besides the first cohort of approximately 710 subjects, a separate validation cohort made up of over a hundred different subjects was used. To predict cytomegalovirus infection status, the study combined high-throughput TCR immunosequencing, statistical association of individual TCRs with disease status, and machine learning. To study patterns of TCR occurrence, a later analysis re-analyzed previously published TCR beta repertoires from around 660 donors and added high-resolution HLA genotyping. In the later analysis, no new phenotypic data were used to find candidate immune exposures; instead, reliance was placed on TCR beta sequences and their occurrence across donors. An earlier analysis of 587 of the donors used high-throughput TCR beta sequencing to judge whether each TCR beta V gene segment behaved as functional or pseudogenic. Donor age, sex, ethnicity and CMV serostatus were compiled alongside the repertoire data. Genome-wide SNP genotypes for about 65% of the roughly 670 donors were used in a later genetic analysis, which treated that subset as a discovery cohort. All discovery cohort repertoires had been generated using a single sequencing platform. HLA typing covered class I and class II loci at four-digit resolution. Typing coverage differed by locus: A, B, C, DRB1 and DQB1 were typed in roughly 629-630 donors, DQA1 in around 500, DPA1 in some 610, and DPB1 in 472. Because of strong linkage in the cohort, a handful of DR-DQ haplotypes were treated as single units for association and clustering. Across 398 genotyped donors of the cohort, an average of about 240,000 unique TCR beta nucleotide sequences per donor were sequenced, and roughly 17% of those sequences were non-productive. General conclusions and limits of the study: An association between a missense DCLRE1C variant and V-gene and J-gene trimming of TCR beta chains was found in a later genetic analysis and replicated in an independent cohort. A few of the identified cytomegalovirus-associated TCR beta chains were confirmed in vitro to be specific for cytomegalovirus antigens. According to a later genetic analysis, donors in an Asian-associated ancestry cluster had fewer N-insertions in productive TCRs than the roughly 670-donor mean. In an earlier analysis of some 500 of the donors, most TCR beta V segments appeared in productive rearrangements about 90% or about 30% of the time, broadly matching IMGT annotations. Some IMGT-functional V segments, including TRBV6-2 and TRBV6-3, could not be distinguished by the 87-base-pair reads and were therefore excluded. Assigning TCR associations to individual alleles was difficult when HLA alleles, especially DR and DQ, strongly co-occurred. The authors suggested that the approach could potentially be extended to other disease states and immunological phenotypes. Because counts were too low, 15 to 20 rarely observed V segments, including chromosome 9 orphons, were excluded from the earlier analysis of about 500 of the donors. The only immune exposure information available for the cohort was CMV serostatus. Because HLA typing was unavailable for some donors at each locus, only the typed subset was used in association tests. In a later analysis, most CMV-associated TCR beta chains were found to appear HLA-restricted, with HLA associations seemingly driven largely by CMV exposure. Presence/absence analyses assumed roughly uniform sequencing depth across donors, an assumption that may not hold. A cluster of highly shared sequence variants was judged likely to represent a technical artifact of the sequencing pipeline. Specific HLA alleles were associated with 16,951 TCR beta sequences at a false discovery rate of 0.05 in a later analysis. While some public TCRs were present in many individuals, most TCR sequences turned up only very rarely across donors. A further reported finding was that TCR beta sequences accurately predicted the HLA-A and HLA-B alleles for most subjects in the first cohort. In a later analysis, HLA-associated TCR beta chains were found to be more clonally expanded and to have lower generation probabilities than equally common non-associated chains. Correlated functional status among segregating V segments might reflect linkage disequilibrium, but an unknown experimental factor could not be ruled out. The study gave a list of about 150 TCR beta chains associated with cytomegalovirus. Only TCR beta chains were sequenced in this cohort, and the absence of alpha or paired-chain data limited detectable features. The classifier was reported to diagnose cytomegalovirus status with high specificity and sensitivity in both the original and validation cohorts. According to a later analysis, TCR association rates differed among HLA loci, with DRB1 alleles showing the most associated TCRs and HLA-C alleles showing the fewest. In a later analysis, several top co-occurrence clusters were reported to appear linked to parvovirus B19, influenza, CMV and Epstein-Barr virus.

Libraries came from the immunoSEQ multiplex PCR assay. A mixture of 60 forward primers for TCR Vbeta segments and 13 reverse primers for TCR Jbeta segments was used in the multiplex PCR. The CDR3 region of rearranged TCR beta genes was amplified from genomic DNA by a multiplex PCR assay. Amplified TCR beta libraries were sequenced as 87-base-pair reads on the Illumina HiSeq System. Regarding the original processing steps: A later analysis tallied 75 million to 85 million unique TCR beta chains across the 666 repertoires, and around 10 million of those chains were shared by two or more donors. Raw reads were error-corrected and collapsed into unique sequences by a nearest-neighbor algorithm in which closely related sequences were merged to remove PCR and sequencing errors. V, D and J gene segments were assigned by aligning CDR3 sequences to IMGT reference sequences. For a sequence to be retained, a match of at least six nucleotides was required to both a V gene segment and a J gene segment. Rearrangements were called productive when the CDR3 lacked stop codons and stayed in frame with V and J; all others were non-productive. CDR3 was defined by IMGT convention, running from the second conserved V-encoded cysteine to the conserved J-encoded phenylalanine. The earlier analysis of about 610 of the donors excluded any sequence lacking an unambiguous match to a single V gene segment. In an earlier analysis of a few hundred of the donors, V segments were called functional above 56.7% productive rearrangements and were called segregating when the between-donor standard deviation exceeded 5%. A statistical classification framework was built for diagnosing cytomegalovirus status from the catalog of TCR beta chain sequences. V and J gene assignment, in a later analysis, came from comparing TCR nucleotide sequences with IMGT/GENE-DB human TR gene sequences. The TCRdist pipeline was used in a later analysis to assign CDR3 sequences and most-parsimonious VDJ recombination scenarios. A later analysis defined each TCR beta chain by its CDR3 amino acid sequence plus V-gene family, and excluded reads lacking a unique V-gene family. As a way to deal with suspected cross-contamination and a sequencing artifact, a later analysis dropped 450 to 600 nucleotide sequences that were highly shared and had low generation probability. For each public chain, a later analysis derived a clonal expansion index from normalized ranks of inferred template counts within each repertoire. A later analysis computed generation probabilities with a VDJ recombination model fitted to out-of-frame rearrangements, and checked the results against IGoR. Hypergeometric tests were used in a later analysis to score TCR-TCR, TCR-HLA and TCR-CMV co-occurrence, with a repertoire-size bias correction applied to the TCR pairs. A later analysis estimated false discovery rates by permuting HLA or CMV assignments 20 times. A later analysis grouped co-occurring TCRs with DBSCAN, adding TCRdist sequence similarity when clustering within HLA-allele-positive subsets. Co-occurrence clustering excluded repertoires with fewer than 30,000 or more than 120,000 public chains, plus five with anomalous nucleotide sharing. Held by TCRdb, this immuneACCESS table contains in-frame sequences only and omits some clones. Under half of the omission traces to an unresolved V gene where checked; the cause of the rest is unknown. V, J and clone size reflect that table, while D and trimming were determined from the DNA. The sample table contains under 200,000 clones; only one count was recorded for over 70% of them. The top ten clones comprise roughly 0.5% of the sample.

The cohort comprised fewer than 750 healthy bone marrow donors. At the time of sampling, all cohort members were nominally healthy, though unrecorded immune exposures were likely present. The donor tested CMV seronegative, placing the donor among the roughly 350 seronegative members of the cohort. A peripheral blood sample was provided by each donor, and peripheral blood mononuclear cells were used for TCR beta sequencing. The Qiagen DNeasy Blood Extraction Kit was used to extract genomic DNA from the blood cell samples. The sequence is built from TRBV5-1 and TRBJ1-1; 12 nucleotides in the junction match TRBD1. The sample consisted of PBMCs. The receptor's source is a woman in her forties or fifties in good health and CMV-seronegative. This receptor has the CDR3 CASSTGTGGLGTEAFF. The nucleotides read TGCGCCAGCAGTACCGGGACAGGGGGCTTAGGCACTGAAGCTTTCTTT. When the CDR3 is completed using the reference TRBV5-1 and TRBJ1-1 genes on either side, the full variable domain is KAGVTQTPRYLIKTRGQQVTLSCSPISGHRSVSWYQQTPGQGLQFLFEYFSETQRNKGNFPGRFSGRQFSNSRSEMNVSTLELGDSALYLCASSTGTGGLGTEAFFGQGTRLTVV.